Listed here are 32 T cell receptor beta chains from one sample, sequenced in a study of CD8 T cells in ankylosing spondylitis. Study findings and constraints: Ankylosing spondylitis blood appeared to be characterized by a TCR beta motif of eight highly homologous variants.

TCRdb reanalysed the 5' RACE reads using MiXCR and keeps one entry per CDR3 protein. The data contain roughly 490,000 distinct CDR3 sequences, approximately 5% of them singletons. Their target antigens are unknown. Sequencing used blood, either unsorted or a sorted T cell fraction (not recorded which). All receptors come from a male donor with ankylosing spondylitis.

This clonotype was recorded at least ten times. The chain carries TRBV20-1 and TRBJ2-1; D gene unclear. Trimming left V 1 base short and J 1 base short, with 5 bases between. Germline CDR1 reads DFQATT; CDR2 reads SNEGSKA (reference sequence). The CDR3 is 13 amino acids. The CDR3 DNA sequence: TGCAGTGCTAGAGGGGGTTCCTACAATGAGCAGTTCTTC. Protein sequence: CSARGGSYNEQFF.

This clonotype has just a few counts. J is TRBJ2-7 and V is TRBV6-5; D assignment may be TRBD1 or TRBD2 (5 bases each). Germline lookup yields CDR1 MNHEY and CDR2 SVGAGI. V was clipped by 0 bases and J by 2 bases, with 11 bases between them. The CDR3 spans 15 residues. CDR3 protein: CASSYSGPTPYEQYF. In DNA, the CDR3 is TGTGCCAGCAGTTACTCGGGACCGACACCCTACGAGCAGTACTTC.

This clonotype was observed at least ten times. J is TRBJ1-3 and V is TRBV7-2; D not certain. The CDR3 sequence is 15 residues long. Trimming cost V 2 bases and J 5 bases, with 13 bases left between them. CDR1 and CDR2 (germline): SGHTA, FQGNSA. As DNA, the CDR3 is TGTGCCAGCAGCTTACAGGACTCTCCCCGAAACACCATATATTTT. This translates into CASSLQDSPRNTIYF. Combining the CDR3 with reference TRBV7-2 and TRBJ1-3 gives the whole variable domain GAGVSQSPSNKVTEKGKDVELRCDPISGHTALYWYRQSLGQGLEFLIYFQGNSAPDKSGLPSDRFSAERTGGSVSTLTIQRTQQEDSAVYLCASSLQDSPRNTIYFGEGSWLTVV.

This clonotype was observed a few times. CDR3 sequence reads: CASSLEGKIYSGANVLTF. CDR3 in DNA: TGTGCCAGCAGCTTAGAGGGGAAGATCTACTCTGGGGCCAACGTCCTGACTTTC. The chain recombines TRBV11-1 with TRBJ2-6, with D possibly being TRBD1 (5 bases). V shed 1 base and J shed 0 bases, with 13 bases lying between them. This CDR3 is built from 18 residues. The V gene's germline CDR1 is SGHAT and CDR2 FQDESV (reference sequence).

This clonotype was detected many times. This chain connects TRBV4-1 to TRBJ2-1, with a tentative D call TRBD1 (5 bases). Germline CDR1 and CDR2: MGHRA and YSYEKL. Trimming left V 4 bases short and J 0 bases short, with 16 bases between. CDR3 length: 17 amino acids. CDR3 residues: CASSLGPALSSYNEQFF. The DNA for the CDR3 is TGCGCCAGCAGCCTGGGGCCAGCCTTAAGCTCCTACAATGAGCAGTTCTTC.

This clonotype has at least ten counts. The CDR3 DNA reads as TGCAGTGCTAGAGATGGCGGGAGTGCGATGACAGATACGCAGTATTTT. Translated, it gives CSARDGGSAMTDTQYF. The chain combines TRBV20-1 with TRBJ2-3; 7 bases are a match to TRBD2. Germline loops: CDR1 DFQATT, CDR2 SNEGSKA (reference sequence). The CDR3 extends over 16 amino acids. With V trimmed by 0 bases and J by 3 bases, 9 bases remained unmatched.

The V call is TRBV7-2, the J call TRBJ1-3; D gene unclear. The germline V gene has CDR1 SGHTA and CDR2 FQGNSA. This CDR3 is built from 14 residues. Trimming left V 5 bases short and J 2 bases short, with 10 bases between. CDR3 sequence reads: CASSPGHTGNTIYF. CDR3 DNA: TGTGCCAGCAGCCCGGGCCACACTGGAAACACCATATATTTT.

This clonotype was detected many times. This rearrangement joins TRBV7-9 to TRBJ2-5; TRBD1 aligns across 8 bases. The junction had 8 bases not matched to a gene; V was cut back by 6 bases and J by 5 bases. Germline lookup yields CDR1 SEHNR and CDR2 FQNEAQ (reference sequence). The CDR3 covers 14 residues. The CDR3 sequence is CASRSGGSRETQYF. CDR3 in DNA: TGTGCCAGCAGGTCAGGGGGCTCCCGGGAGACCCAGTACTTC.

This clonotype was counted only a few times. The genes are TRBV5-1 and TRBJ2-5, with D perhaps TRBD1 (6 bases). CDR3 length: 16 amino acids. Germline CDR1 reads SGHRS; CDR2 reads YFSETQ. With 0 bases removed from V and 2 bases from J, the gap between germline ends came to 14 bases. CDR3: CASSLVGTSPQETQYF. DNA of the CDR3: TGCGCCAGCAGCTTGGTGGGGACAAGCCCTCAAGAGACCCAGTACTTC.

This chain joins TRBV12-3 or TRBV12-4 and TRBJ2-1; 13 nucleotides agree with TRBD2. With V trimmed by 6 bases and J by 10 bases, 3 bases remained unmatched. CDR3 length equals 13 residues. The CDR3 region has the DNA TGTGCCAGCAGCCCGACTAGCGGGAGGGAGCAGTTCTTC. Translated: CASSPTSGREQFF.

This clonotype has at least ten counts. This chain uses TRBV5-1 with TRBJ2-1; TRBD2 aligns across 7 bases. The ends lost 0 bases at V and 6 bases at J; junction bases unmatched: 3. Germline assignment: CDR1 SGHRS and CDR2 YFSETQ. The CDR3 is made up of 14 amino acids. CDR3 in amino acids: CASSLGTRGNEQFF. The CDR3 bases are TGCGCCAGCAGCTTGGGGACTAGGGGCAATGAGCAGTTCTTC.

This clonotype was seen only a few times. This chain uses TRBV7-2 with TRBJ1-6; D is undetermined. Germline values: CDR1 SGHTA, CDR2 FQGNSA. The V gene lost 5 bases and the J gene lost 7 bases, with 15 bases spanning the gap. This CDR3 region has 15 residues. For the CDR3, the DNA is TGTGCCAGCAGCCTCACGCTACAGATGAATTCACCCCTCCACTTT. It yields the protein CASSLTLQMNSPLHF.

This clonotype was observed at least ten times. This chain's CDR3 is CASNERGTGVYGYTF. The CDR3 bases are TGTGCCAGCAACGAAAGGGGGACAGGGGTATATGGCTACACCTTC. The chain combines TRBV28 with TRBJ1-2; TRBD1 matches at 10 bases. The length of the CDR3 is 15 residues. Germline trimming cut 7 bases from V and 5 bases from J; bases unmatched to any gene: 10. Germline values: CDR1 MDHEN, CDR2 SYDVKM.

This clonotype was counted at least ten times. The rearrangement links TRBV28 to TRBJ1-1; no clear D gene. The CDR3 is 13 amino acids. Looked up from germline, CDR1 is MDHEN and CDR2 is SYDVKM. Trimming pared 3 bases from V and 4 bases from J, leaving 9 bases between. CDR3 bases: TGTGCCAGCAGTTTTCACACCCTCACTGAAGCTTTCTTT. As protein: CASSFHTLTEAFF.

The chain combines TRBV18 with TRBJ1-2; D perhaps matches TRBD1 (5 bases). CDR3 size: 13 residues. The V end lost 3 bases, the J end lost 6 bases, and 11 bases lay between the germline ends. Germline CDR1 KGHSH, CDR2 LQKENI. The CDR3 spells CASSPRDGDGYTF. CDR3 sequence (DNA): TGTGCCAGCTCACCCCGGGACGGTGATGGCTACACCTTC.

This clonotype has a count of ten or more. This chain connects TRBV20-1 to TRBJ2-7, with D unresolved. The CDR3 spans 12 residues. CDR1 DFQATT and CDR2 SNEGSKA come from the germline V gene (reference sequence). V was clipped by 6 bases and J by 3 bases, with 12 bases between them. The CDR3 here is CSARVDFYEQYF. CDR3 DNA: TGCAGTGCCCGGGTGGATTTCTACGAGCAGTACTTC.

The chain carries TRBV5-1 and TRBJ1-1; 8 nucleotides agree with TRBD1. V lost 0 bases to trimming and J lost 5 bases; unmatched junction nucleotides: 9. Germline loops: CDR1 SGHRS, CDR2 YFSETQ. This CDR3 has 16 amino acids. The CDR3 reads CASSLGAGGMETEAFF. Here the CDR3 DNA reads TGCGCCAGCAGCTTGGGTGCAGGGGGCATGGAAACTGAAGCTTTCTTT. Full variable domain (missing parts from reference TRBV5-1 and TRBJ1-1): KAGVTQTPRYLIKTRGQQVTLSCSPISGHRSVSWYQQTPGQGLQFLFEYFSETQRNKGNFPGRFSGRQFSNSRSEMNVSTLELGDSALYLCASSLGAGGMETEAFFGQGTRLTVV.

This clonotype was counted at least ten times. The chain has TRBV7-2 and TRBJ1-5, with D hard to call. The CDR3 consists of 15 residues. Looked up from germline, CDR1 is SGHTA and CDR2 is FQGNSA. Trimming removed 2 bases at V and 6 bases at J, with 14 bases between. CDR3 DNA: TGTGCCAGCAGCTTATGGGTTGGGTTGGGTCAGCCCCAGCATTTT. Residues: CASSLWVGLGQPQHF.

At least ten counts were recorded for this clonotype. The V call is TRBV20-1, the J call TRBJ1-1; TRBD1 is a possible D gene (6 bases). The V gene's germline CDR1 is DFQATT and CDR2 SNEGSKA (reference sequence). The CDR3 consists of 11 residues. The V end was cut by 2 bases, the J end by 7 bases, with 8 bases between. In nucleotides, the CDR3 is TGCAGTGCTAGAAGGACAGATGAAGCTTTCTTT. Encoded protein: CSARRTDEAFF.

This clonotype was counted ten times or more. The junction departs from the called germline gene at one end, perhaps through a read error. The V and J genes are TRBV29-1 and TRBJ2-1; D is possibly TRBD2 (5 bases). Germline V gives CDR1 SQVTM, CDR2 ANQGSEA. This CDR3 comprises 10 residues. CDR3 protein: CSVASNGQFF. CDR3 coding DNA: TGCAGCGTCGCTAGCAATGGGCAGTTCTTC.

This clonotype was seen at least ten times. The J gene is TRBJ2-2, the V gene TRBV4-1, with D hard to call. Trimming cost V 8 bases and J 2 bases, with 9 bases left between them. CDR1 is MGHRA and CDR2 is YSYEKL in the germline V gene. This CDR3 is built from 13 residues. The CDR3 reads CASQGTNTGELFF. CDR3 coding DNA: TGCGCCAGCCAAGGAACAAACACCGGGGAGCTGTTTTTT.

This clonotype was seen ten or more times. V is TRBV20-1 and J is TRBJ2-3; D unresolved. Germline values: CDR1 DFQATT, CDR2 SNEGSKA (reference sequence). CDR3 length: 15 residues. The V end lost 2 bases, the J end lost 6 bases, and 18 bases lay between the germline ends. The CDR3 is CSARRMGLMGDTQYF. The DNA of the CDR3 is TGCAGTGCTAGACGCATGGGGTTGATGGGGGATACGCAGTATTTT.

The chain couples TRBV5-1 to TRBJ2-5, with TRBD2 matching over 13 bases. CDR1 is SGHRS, CDR2 YFSETQ, per germline. The CDR3 runs 15 residues. J lost 6 bases, V lost 2 bases, and 4 bases had no gene match. The CDR3 DNA reads as TGCGCCAGCAGCTTAGGACTAGCGGGAGATCAGACCCAGTACTTC. Amino acid sequence: CASSLGLAGDQTQYF.

This clonotype was counted between two and nine times. The chain recombines TRBV19 with TRBJ2-7, with 7 bases matching TRBD1. Germline V CDR1 and CDR2: LNHDA, SQIVND (reference sequence). With 3 bases clipped from V and 2 bases from J, the junction kept 7 bases outside the gene matches. The CDR3 extends over 15 amino acids. CDR3 coding DNA: TGTGCCAGTAGTATGAACAGGGGCAGGACCTACGAGCAGTACTTC. This encodes CASSMNRGRTYEQYF.

This clonotype was observed many times. The chain joins TRBV4-3 to TRBJ1-1; no firm D call. The CDR3 covers 13 residues. The germline gives CDR1 LGHNA, CDR2 YSLEER. V lost 1 base and J 4 bases, leaving 7 bases between the germline ends. The CDR3 bases are TGCGCCAGCAGCCAAGTGCTGGGCACTGAAGCTTTCTTT. Translating gives CASSQVLGTEAFF.

This clonotype occurred many times. Here the CDR3 DNA reads TGTGCCAGCAGCCAAGATCTTGTCACCGGGGAGCTGTTTTTT. Amino acids: CASSQDLVTGELFF. The V gene is TRBV4-2, the J gene TRBJ2-2, with D hard to call. This CDR3 has 14 amino acids. Trimming removed 0 bases from V and 4 bases from J, with 6 bases in between. Germline-derived CDR1 and CDR2 are LGHNA and YNFKEQ.

This clonotype appeared many times. CDR3 amino acids: CASSLLGGLKETQYF. CDR3 nucleotide sequence: TGTGCCAGCAGCTTATTGGGCGGGTTAAAAGAGACCCAGTACTTC. This chain uses TRBV7-9 with TRBJ2-5; a possible D gene is TRBD2 (5 bases). Looked up from germline, CDR1 is SEHNR and CDR2 is FQNEAQ (reference sequence). The V and J ends lost 2 bases and 3 bases respectively, with 13 bases between them. The CDR3 length is 15 residues.

At least ten counts were recorded for this clonotype. J is TRBJ1-5 and V is TRBV5-1, with 7 bases that match TRBD1. V shed 0 bases, J shed 6 bases, and the junction held 12 bases outside the gene matches. There are 17 residues in the CDR3. The germline V gene has CDR1 SGHRS and CDR2 YFSETQ. In DNA, the CDR3 is TGCGCCAGCAGCTTGGGGTCGGGACCCAGGGGGAGTCAGCCCCAGCATTTT. This translates into CASSLGSGPRGSQPQHF.

This clonotype appeared many times. The CDR3 loop reads CASSLQGGSEKLFF. CDR3 sequence (DNA): TGTGCCAGCAGCTTACAGGGGGGAAGTGAAAAACTGTTTTTT. This chain links TRBV5-6 with TRBJ1-4; TRBD1 matches at 8 bases. This CDR3 is 14 amino acids long. Germline V CDR1 and CDR2: SGHDT, YYEEEE. Losses at the gene ends were 2 bases for V and 7 bases for J; bases not matched to a gene: 4.

The sample holds many counts of this clonotype. V and J are TRBV24-1 and TRBJ2-1; 7 bases match TRBD1. The ends lost 4 bases at V and 4 bases at J; junction bases unmatched: 12. Germline V gives CDR1 KGHDR, CDR2 SFDVKD. The CDR3 consists of 17 residues. CDR3 loop: CATSDGNRGSSYNEQFF. CDR3 coding DNA: TGTGCCACCAGTGACGGAAACAGGGGTTCGTCATACAATGAGCAGTTCTTC.

This clonotype occurred many times. This chain joins TRBV20-1 and TRBJ1-1; 8 bases align to TRBD1. This CDR3 is 14 amino acids long. Germline CDR1 and CDR2: DFQATT and SNEGSKA (reference sequence). The V segment lost 5 bases and the J segment 5 bases; nucleotides outside the gene matches: 10. The CDR3 bases are TGCAGTGCTCCCAAACAGGGGGTAGATACTGAAGCTTTCTTT. Amino acids: CSAPKQGVDTEAFF.

This clonotype has a handful of counts. The V call is TRBV5-1, the J call TRBJ2-7, with no clear D. The V gene's germline CDR1 is SGHRS and CDR2 YFSETQ. Between the trimmed V and J ends, which lost 7 bases and 6 bases, there was a span of 11 bases. CDR3 length: 11 amino acids. CDR3 amino acids: CASHGVSEQYF. The CDR3 bases are TGCGCCAGCCATGGGGTGAGCGAGCAGTACTTC. The full variable domain, in which reference TRBV5-1 and TRBJ2-7 provide the parts outside the CDR3, is KAGVTQTPRYLIKTRGQQVTLSCSPISGHRSVSWYQQTPGQGLQFLFEYFSETQRNKGNFPGRFSGRQFSNSRSEMNVSTLELGDSALYLCASHGVSEQYFGPGTRLTVT.